Listed here is a single TCR beta chain. The germline gives CDR1 DFQATT, CDR2 SNEGSKA (reference sequence). Trimming took off 3 bases at V and 11 bases at J, with 13 bases between the two ends. The CDR3 runs 11 residues. This entry is derived from a study of blood T cell repertoires in COVID-19. Across the study: Acute and convalescent COVID-19 specimens originated in the United States, Italy and Spain. PBMCs, B-cell-depleted T cells, or T cells provided the cDNA or gDNA that made up the material.

Under the authors' procedure: It was from reference gene primer amplification that nucleated cell counts were estimated. The protocol was immunoSEQ multiplex PCR, while the TCRdb copy is restricted to in-frame clones and leaves out a portion. For V, J and clone size, that table is used; D and trimming come from the DNA. The repertoire holds under 300,000 clones, with about 85% as singletons. Living in 24 US areas, the participants were between 18 and 89 years of age. Sequences were obtained from PBMCs or T cells enriched from blood (not recorded which). The TCR comes from a woman between 50 and 59 years old who had been exposed to COVID-19. The V gene is TRBV20-1, the J gene TRBJ1-1; D not certain. The CDR3 region has the DNA TGCAGTGCTAGCGGCAGGTTAGAGGCTTTCTTT. Amino acid sequence: CSASGRLEAFF.